Listed here is a single T cell receptor beta chain. Its matching antigen is unknown. Other DNA sequences within the sample encode an identical CDR3. Data came from immunoSEQ multiplex PCR; TCRdb stores just in-frame clones and leaves some out. Among 91,000 or so clones listed, roughly 94% were seen once. This sample stems from a study of OX40 agonist ivuxolimab in advanced cancers. Regarding the study as a whole: Researchers did not establish what antigens the expanded peripheral T cells target.

The V and J ends lost 5 bases and 1 base respectively, with 3 bases between them. Per germline, CDR1 SGHTA and CDR2 FQGNSA. The CDR3 sequence is 11 residues long. This sequence was found in an adult with an advanced solid tumor such as melanoma, head and neck, liver or kidney cancer. V gene TRBV7-2 combines with J gene TRBJ2-7; D unclear. The sequenced sample was CD4+ or CD8+ T cells sorted from blood, obtained in a trial of the OX40 agonist ivuxolimab. Here the CDR3 reads CASSGSYEQYF. The CDR3 DNA reads as TGTGCCAGCAGCGGTTCCTACGAGCAGTACTTC.